The 4 T cell receptor beta chains below all came from one sample that was sequenced in a study of T-cell reconstitution after alpha-beta-depleted transplantation in children. TCRbeta library preparation incorporated unique molecular identifiers. One entry per CDR3 protein results from TCRdb running MiXCR on the PCR reads. This table has about 340,000 distinct CDR3 sequences, around 15% appearing once. The material sequenced was PBMCs, mostly from graft donor cells, taken 360 days after TCRalphabeta/CD19-depleted stem cell transplant. The receptors derive from a male patient under 10 years old who had a stem cell transplant for acute lymphoblastic leukemia, so the T cells may come from the graft donor.

The chain combines TRBV18 with TRBJ1-1, with 8 nucleotides matching TRBD1. V dropped 5 bases and J dropped 1; count of bases not matched to a gene: 6. The CDR3 consists of 15 residues. CDR1 and CDR2 (germline): KGHSH, LQKENI. DNA of the CDR3: TGTGCCAGCTCAAGTACGGGACAGGAGAACACTGAAGCTTTCTTT. It codes for CASSSTGQENTEAFF.

This clonotype was seen at least ten times. The J gene is TRBJ2-1, the V gene TRBV6-2 or TRBV6-3; D possibly corresponds to TRBD2 (5 bases). CDR1 and CDR2 (germline): MNHEY, SVGEGT. Trimming removed 4 bases from V and 0 bases from J, with 10 bases in between. This CDR3 region has 15 residues. CDR3 sequence reads: CASSSLRDSYNEQFF. In DNA form, the CDR3 reads TGTGCCAGCAGTTCGCTCCGGGACTCCTACAATGAGCAGTTCTTC.

V gene TRBV15 combines with J gene TRBJ2-1; D may be TRBD2 (6 bases). Per the germline V gene, CDR1 is LNHNV and CDR2 is YYDKDF (reference sequence). Trimming left V 0 bases short and J 0 bases short, with 18 bases between. The CDR3 runs 19 residues. CDR3 sequence (DNA): TGTGCCACCAGCAGAGATTTATGGGGGGTGCGAATCTCCTACAATGAGCAGTTCTTC. It is translated as CATSRDLWGVRISYNEQFF.

The rearrangement links TRBV28 to TRBJ1-6; 7 nucleotides line up with TRBD1. In germline, CDR1 is MDHEN, CDR2 SYDVKM. This CDR3 has 15 amino acids. V gave up 6 bases and J gave up 1 base; unmatched junction bases: 3. The CDR3 sequence is CASRLQGSYNSPLHF. Here the CDR3 DNA reads TGTGCCAGCAGACTACAGGGGTCCTATAATTCACCCCTCCACTTT.